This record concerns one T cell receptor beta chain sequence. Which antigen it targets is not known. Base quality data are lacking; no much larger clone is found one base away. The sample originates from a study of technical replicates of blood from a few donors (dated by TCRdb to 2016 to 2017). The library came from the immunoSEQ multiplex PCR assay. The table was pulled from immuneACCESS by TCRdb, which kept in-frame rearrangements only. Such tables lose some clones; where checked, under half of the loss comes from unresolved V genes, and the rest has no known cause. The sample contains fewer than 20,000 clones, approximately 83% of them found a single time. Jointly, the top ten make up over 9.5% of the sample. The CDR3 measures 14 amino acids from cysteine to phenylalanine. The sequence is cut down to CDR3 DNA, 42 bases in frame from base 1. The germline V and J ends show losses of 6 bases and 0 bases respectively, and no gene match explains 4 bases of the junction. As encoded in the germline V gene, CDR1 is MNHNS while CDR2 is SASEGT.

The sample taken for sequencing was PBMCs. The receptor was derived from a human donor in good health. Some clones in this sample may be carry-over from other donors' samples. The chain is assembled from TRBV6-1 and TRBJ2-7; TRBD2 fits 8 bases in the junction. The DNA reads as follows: TGTGCCAGCAGGACGAGCGGGAGCTCCTACGAGCAGTACTTC. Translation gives CASRTSGSSYEQYF.